Presented here are 24 T cell receptor beta chains from one specimen sequenced in a study of T-cell memory formation after mild COVID-19 (dated by TCRdb to about 2021). Libraries were built with 5' RACE. The instrument was an Illumina NovaSeq 6000. The public sequencing data were trimmed at Q25 with fastp and processed into clonotypes with MiXCR by TCRdb, which kept only in-frame beta chains. Duplicate CDR3 protein sequences are folded into a single record with the most common DNA and genes. The sample profile shows 450,000 to 650,000 distinct CDR3 sequences; about 20% of them were found once. The ten largest make up approximately 13% of the sample. Material: PBMCs or a T cell subset sorted from them (not recorded which). The receptors were sampled from an adult woman who had mild COVID-19 (a few samples of this study predate the infection). The sample titles of this study are shuffled in the database, so cell type and time point are left out; the donor was told from shared clones.

This clonotype turned up a few times. The chain is built from TRBV28 and TRBJ2-1; no clear D gene. Germline values: CDR1 MDHEN, CDR2 SYDVKM. The CDR3 sequence is 13 residues long. Trimming removed 6 bases at V and 8 bases at J, with 14 bases between. CDR3: CASSGQSGDEQFF. The CDR3 DNA follows: TGTGCCAGCAGCGGGCAATCTGGGGATGAGCAGTTCTTC.

Only a few counts were recorded for this clonotype. This chain joins TRBV7-9 and TRBJ1-1; 11 bases agree with TRBD1. The germline CDR1 and CDR2 sequences are SEHNR and FQNEAQ (reference sequence). V trimming: 5 bases; J trimming: 1 base; junction bases outside the gene matches: 6. This CDR3 spans 16 amino acids. This CDR3 is CASSRTGGTPNTEAFF. DNA for the CDR3: TGTGCCAGCAGCCGGACAGGGGGCACCCCGAACACTGAAGCTTTCTTT. The full variable domain, completed using reference TRBV7-9 and TRBJ1-1, is DTGVSQNPRHKITKRGQNVTFRCDPISEHNRLYWYRQTLGQGPEFLTYFQNEAQLEKSRLLSDRFSAERPKGSFSTLEIQRTEQGDSAMYLCASSRTGGTPNTEAFFGQGTRLTVV.

This clonotype was detected a few times. This chain connects TRBV5-5 to TRBJ1-4, with 7 bases aligning to TRBD1. From germline, CDR1 is SGHKS and CDR2 YYEKEE (reference sequence). V lost 4 bases, J lost 6 bases, and 12 bases stayed unmatched. The CDR3 length is 16 residues. CDR3 sequence: CASSDLTGIVDEKLFF. The CDR3 DNA reads TGTGCCAGCAGCGATCTGACAGGGATCGTCGATGAAAAACTGTTTTTT.

This clonotype was seen a handful of times. This rearrangement joins TRBV29-1 to TRBJ1-5, with 10 positions matching TRBD1. The V and J ends lost 6 bases and 1 base, in that order; junction bases with no gene match: 3. This CDR3 region has 14 residues. Germline loops: CDR1 SQVTM, CDR2 ANQGSEA. CDR3 in amino acids: CSVRDRGSNQPQHF. CDR3 sequence (DNA): TGCAGCGTCCGGGACAGGGGAAGCAATCAGCCCCAGCATTTT. The full variable domain, in which reference TRBV29-1 and TRBJ1-5 provide the parts outside the CDR3, is SAVISQKPSRDICQRGTSLTIQCQVDSQVTMMFWYRQQPGQSLTLIATANQGSEATYESGFVIDKFPISRPNLTFSTLTVSNMSPEDSSIYLCSVRDRGSNQPQHFGDGTRLSIL.

The V gene is TRBV12-3 or TRBV12-4, the J gene TRBJ1-2; possible D gene TRBD1, 5 bases. Deletions cut 6 bases from V and 6 bases from J, with 20 bases between. There are 15 residues in the CDR3. The CDR3 sequence: CASSPTAPVDHGYTF. CDR3 bases: TGTGCCAGCAGCCCGACAGCGCCAGTCGACCATGGCTACACCTTC.

This clonotype has just a few counts. This chain's CDR3 is CASSLRVGQQYF. The CDR3 coding sequence is TGTGCCAGCAGCCTCCGTGTGGGCCAGCAGTACTTC. The V gene is TRBV5-6, the J gene TRBJ2-7; D is undetermined. The germline gives CDR1 SGHDT, CDR2 YYEEEE. The CDR3 totals 12 residues. V was shortened by 4 bases and J by 8 bases, with 13 bases between the two germline ends.

This clonotype showed up just once. This chain connects TRBV9 to TRBJ2-3; 7 nucleotides align to TRBD2. CDR1 is SGDLS and CDR2 is YYNGEE in the germline V gene. J gave up 4 bases and V 0 bases, and 5 bases lay outside the gene matches. This CDR3 comprises 15 residues. The CDR3 DNA sequence: TGTGCCAGCAGCGTAGACGGGGGGATAGCAGATACGCAGTATTTT. It codes for CASSVDGGIADTQYF.

This clonotype has a handful of counts. The chain links TRBV20-1 to TRBJ2-7, with a possible D match to TRBD2 (6 bases). Germline V gene lookup returns CDR1 DFQATT and CDR2 SNEGSKA (reference sequence). The CDR3 loop spans 14 amino acids. The germline V and J ends were trimmed by 5 bases and 5 bases, with 19 bases remaining between them. CDR3 sequence reads: CSAPGGTSFDEQYF. Written as DNA, the CDR3 is TGCAGTGCTCCGGGTGGGACTTCATTCGACGAGCAGTACTTC.

The chain links TRBV7-3 to TRBJ2-4; D gene uncertain. CDR3 size: 13 residues. The germline gives CDR1 SGHTA, CDR2 FQGTGA. V shed 5 bases and J shed 8 bases, with 13 bases lying between them. The CDR3 DNA sequence: TGTGCCAGCAGCCCGAACGGCGGCTACATTCAGTACTTC. Protein product: CASSPNGGYIQYF.

The rearrangement links TRBV7-2 to TRBJ2-3; D is uncertain. Germline assignment: CDR1 SGHTA and CDR2 FQGNSA. The length of the CDR3 is 11 residues. V lost 2 bases and J 15 bases, leaving 12 bases between the germline ends. The CDR3, as DNA: TGTGCCAGCAGCTTACGGATAGATGCTTATTTT. It is translated as CASSLRIDAYF.

There are a few counts of this clonotype. This chain joins TRBV5-5 and TRBJ1-5; D is undetermined. The CDR3 consists of 14 residues. Per germline, CDR1 SGHKS and CDR2 YYEKEE (reference sequence). The V end lost 7 bases, the J end lost 3 bases, and 14 bases lay between the germline ends. CDR3 DNA: TGTGCCAGCGGAAGGGATGCGGTCAATCAGCCCCAGCATTTT. It translates to CASGRDAVNQPQHF.

This clonotype occurred a few times. The V call is TRBV4-3, the J call TRBJ2-3, with 8 bases matching TRBD2. The CDR3 has 16 amino acids. Looked up from germline, CDR1 is LGHNA and CDR2 is YSLEER. V lost 2 bases and J lost 5; bases outside the gene matches: 9. CDR3 coding DNA: TGCGCCAGCAGCCAATATAGCGGGACGGTTGGAGATACGCAGTATTTT. Translated, it gives CASSQYSGTVGDTQYF.

The CDR3: CASSTNTGLNTEAFF. In DNA form, the CDR3 reads TGCGCCAGCAGCACCAATACGGGGCTGAACACTGAAGCTTTCTTT. This rearrangement joins TRBV5-1 to TRBJ1-1; the D gene is possibly TRBD1 (5 bases). This CDR3 has 15 amino acids. The V and J ends lost 4 bases and 0 bases respectively, with 13 bases between them. Germline V lookup: CDR1 SGHRS, CDR2 YFSETQ. The variable domain in full, with the rest retrieved from reference TRBV5-1 and TRBJ1-1, is KAGVTQTPRYLIKTRGQQVTLSCSPISGHRSVSWYQQTPGQGLQFLFEYFSETQRNKGNFPGRFSGRQFSNSRSEMNVSTLELGDSALYLCASSTNTGLNTEAFFGQGTRLTVV.

The chain recombines TRBV20-1 with TRBJ2-7; D uncertain. Trimming stripped 2 bases from V and 0 bases from J, with 11 bases between. Germline V gene data show CDR1 as DFQATT and CDR2 as SNEGSKA (reference sequence). There are 14 residues in the CDR3. The CDR3, as DNA: TGCAGTGCTAGAACCGTCTCCAGCTCCTACGAGCAGTACTTC. Protein sequence: CSARTVSSSYEQYF.

The gene calls are TRBV4-1 and TRBJ2-5, with no clear D. The CDR3 covers 16 residues. The germline CDR1 and CDR2 sequences are MGHRA and YSYEKL. V was clipped by 2 bases and J by 4 bases, with 17 bases between them. The CDR3 loop is CASSQSRVRPPETQYF. For the CDR3, the DNA is TGCGCCAGCAGCCAATCACGGGTTCGGCCCCCAGAGACCCAGTACTTC.

This clonotype was seen a few times. The chain carries TRBV19 and TRBJ1-6, with TRBD1 as a possible D gene (6 bases). V shed 4 bases and J shed 0 bases, with 16 bases lying between them. CDR1 is LNHDA and CDR2 is SQIVND in the germline V gene (reference sequence). This CDR3 region has 18 residues. This chain's CDR3 is CASSTSDSFYSYNSPLHF. The CDR3 DNA reads as TGTGCCAGTAGTACATCGGACAGCTTCTACTCCTATAATTCACCCCTCCACTTT. Combining the CDR3 with reference TRBV19 and TRBJ1-6 gives the whole variable domain DGGITQSPKYLFRKEGQNVTLSCEQNLNHDAMYWYRQDPGQGLRLIYYSQIVNDFQKGDIAEGYSVSREKKESFPLTVTSAQKNPTAFYLCASSTSDSFYSYNSPLHFGNGTRLTVT.

The sample holds a few counts of this clonotype. It may be a read error: a sequence one base away is much more abundant. The rearrangement joins TRBV3-1 to TRBJ1-2; D is ambiguous. CDR3 size: 11 residues. CDR1 and CDR2 from the germline V gene are LGHDT and YNNKEL (reference sequence). The germline V and J ends were trimmed by 2 bases and 3 bases, with 1 base remaining between them. CDR3: CASSQHYGYTF. The CDR3 DNA is TGTGCCAGCAGCCAACACTATGGCTACACCTTC.

V gene TRBV3-1 combines with J gene TRBJ2-3, with D tentatively TRBD2 (5 bases). The CDR3 loop spans 16 amino acids. Looked up from germline, CDR1 is LGHDT and CDR2 is YNNKEL (reference sequence). The V end was cut by 0 bases, the J end by 4 bases, with 14 bases between. The CDR3 DNA follows: TGTGCCAGCAGCCAAGACTCTGGGAGTGGATCAGATACGCAGTATTTT. It yields the protein CASSQDSGSGSDTQYF.

This clonotype was counted between two and nine times. The J gene is TRBJ2-1, the V gene TRBV20-1; 7 nucleotides line up with TRBD1. This CDR3 has 13 residues. V gave up 3 bases and J gave up 4 bases; unmatched junction bases: 3. Germline assignment: CDR1 DFQATT and CDR2 SNEGSKA (reference sequence). CDR3 coding DNA: TGCAGTGCTAGCCCGGGACAGTACAATGAGCAGTTCTTC. Amino acid sequence: CSASPGQYNEQFF.

This clonotype was seen only a few times. The rearrangement joins TRBV4-2 to TRBJ2-1; 9 nucleotides match TRBD2. In germline, CDR1 is LGHNA, CDR2 YNFKEQ. This CDR3 region has 17 residues. The junction had 3 bases not matched to a gene; V was cut back by 0 bases and J by 0 bases. CDR3 in amino acids: CASSQDLAGLSYNEQFF. The DNA for the CDR3 is TGTGCCAGCAGCCAAGACCTAGCGGGGCTCTCCTACAATGAGCAGTTCTTC.

J is TRBJ2-5 and V is TRBV11-1; D is possibly TRBD1 (6 bases). CDR1 is SGHAT, CDR2 FQDESV, per germline (reference sequence). This CDR3 comprises 15 residues. V lost 1 base to trimming and J lost 4 bases, with 13 bases between them. In nucleotides, the CDR3 is TGTGCCAGCAGCTTAGAAACAGGGATCGGAGAGACCCAGTACTTC. It encodes CASSLETGIGETQYF. The full variable domain, its missing parts supplied by reference TRBV11-1 and TRBJ2-5, is EAEVAQSPRYKITEKSQAVAFWCDPISGHATLYWYRQILGQGPELLVQFQDESVVDDSQLPKDRFSAERLKGVDSTLKIQPAELGDSAMYLCASSLETGIGETQYFGPGTRLLVL.

This clonotype has at least ten counts. This chain's CDR3 is CASSSRQGNEQFF. The CDR3 DNA reads as TGCGCCAGCAGCTCCCGGCAGGGCAATGAGCAGTTCTTC. This chain joins TRBV5-1 and TRBJ2-1, with D maybe TRBD1 (5 bases). This CDR3 has 13 residues. Per the germline V gene, CDR1 is SGHRS and CDR2 is YFSETQ. With 3 bases removed from V and 6 bases from J, the gap between germline ends came to 10 bases.

This clonotype has just a few counts. The CDR3 sequence is CASSYRGDGSTEAFF. The CDR3 coding sequence is TGTGCCAGCAGTTACCGAGGAGATGGGAGCACTGAAGCTTTCTTT. This chain connects TRBV6-2 or TRBV6-3 to TRBJ1-1, with no clear D. The CDR3 spans 15 residues. Trimming removed 2 bases from V and 4 bases from J, with 14 bases in between. Germline CDR1 MNHEY, CDR2 SVGEGT.

CDR3 DNA sequence: TGTGCCAGCAGTTTATCCCTCATGGACATTCAGTACTTC. Encoded protein: CASSLSLMDIQYF. The gene calls are TRBV27 and TRBJ2-4; D is uncertain. CDR3 length equals 13 residues. Germline loops: CDR1 MNHEY, CDR2 SMNVEV (reference sequence). V lost 0 bases and J 8 bases, leaving 8 bases between the germline ends.